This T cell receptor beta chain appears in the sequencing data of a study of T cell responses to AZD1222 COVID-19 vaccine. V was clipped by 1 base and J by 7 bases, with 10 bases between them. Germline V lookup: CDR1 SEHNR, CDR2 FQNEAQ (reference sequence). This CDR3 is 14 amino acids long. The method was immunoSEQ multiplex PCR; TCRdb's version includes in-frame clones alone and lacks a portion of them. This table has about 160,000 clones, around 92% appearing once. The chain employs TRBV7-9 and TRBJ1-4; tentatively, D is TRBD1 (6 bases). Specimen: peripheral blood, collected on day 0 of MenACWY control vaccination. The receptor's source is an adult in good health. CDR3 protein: CASSLVGGSEKLFF. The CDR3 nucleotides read TGTGCCAGCAGCTTAGTCGGGGGCTCTGAAAAACTGTTTTTT.